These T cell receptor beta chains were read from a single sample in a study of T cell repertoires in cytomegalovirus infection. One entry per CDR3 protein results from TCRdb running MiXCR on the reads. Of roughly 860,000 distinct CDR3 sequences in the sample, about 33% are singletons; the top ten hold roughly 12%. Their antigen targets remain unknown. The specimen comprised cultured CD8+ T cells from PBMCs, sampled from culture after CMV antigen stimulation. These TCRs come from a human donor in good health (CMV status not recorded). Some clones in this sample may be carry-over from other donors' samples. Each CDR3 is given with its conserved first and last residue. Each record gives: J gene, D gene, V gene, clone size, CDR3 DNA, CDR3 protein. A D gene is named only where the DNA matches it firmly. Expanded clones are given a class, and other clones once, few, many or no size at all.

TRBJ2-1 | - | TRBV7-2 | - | TGTGCCAGCAGCTTGCGCCTGTCAGGTTCCTACAATAAGCAGTTCTTC | CASSLRLSGSYNKQFF
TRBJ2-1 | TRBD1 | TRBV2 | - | TGTGCCAGCAGTGGGACAGGGGAGGCCCGCAATGAGCAGTTCTTC | CASSGTGEARNEQFF
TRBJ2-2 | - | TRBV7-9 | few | TGTGCCAGCACCGGAGGGGTGACCGGGGAGCTGTTTTTT | CASTGGVTGELFF
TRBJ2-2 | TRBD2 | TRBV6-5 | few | TGTGCCAGCAGTTACAGCGGGGGGGCTTACGGGGAGCTGTTTTTT | CASSYSGGAYGELFF
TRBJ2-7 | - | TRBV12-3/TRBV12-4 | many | TGTGCCAGCAGTCCCGTCCCCTACGAGCAGTACTTC | CASSPVPYEQYF
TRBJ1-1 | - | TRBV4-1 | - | TGCGCCAGCAGCCAAGAATTTCGTGGATTGAACACTGAAGCTTTCTTT | CASSQEFRGLNTEAFF
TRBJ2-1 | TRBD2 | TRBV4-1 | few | TGCGCCAGCAGCCAACTAGCGGGGTACAATGAGCAGTTCTTC | CASSQLAGYNEQFF
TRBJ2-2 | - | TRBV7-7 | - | TGTGCTAGCAGCCCCCTGTCGGGCAACACCGGGGAGCTGTTTTTT | CASSPLSGNTGELFF
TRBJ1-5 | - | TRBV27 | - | TGTGCCAGCAGTTTATGGGAAGGGGATCAGCCCCAGCATTTT | CASSLWEGDQPQHF
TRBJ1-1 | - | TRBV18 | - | TGTGCCAGCTCACCGTTGGACATCATGAACACTGAAGCTTTCTTT | CASSPLDIMNTEAFF
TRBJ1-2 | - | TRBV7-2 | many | TGTGCCAGCAGCTTAGCAGGGTTCTATGGCTACACCTTC | CASSLAGFYGYTF
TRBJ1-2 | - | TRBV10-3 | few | TGTGCCATCAGTGAGTCAGGACAAACTAACTATGGCTACACCTTC | CAISESGQTNYGYTF
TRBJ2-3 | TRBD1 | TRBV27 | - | TGTGCCAGCAGTCCACTAGGACAGGTTTTATCAGATACGCAGTATTTT | CASSPLGQVLSDTQYF
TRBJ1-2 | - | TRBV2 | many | TGTGCCAGCAGTGGTAATTATGGCTACACCTTC | CASSGNYGYTF
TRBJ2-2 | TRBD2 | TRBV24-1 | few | TGTGCCACCAGTCCGGGAGGAGCGAACACCGGGGAGCTGTTTTTT | CATSPGGANTGELFF
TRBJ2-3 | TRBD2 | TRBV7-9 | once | TGTGCCAGCAGCGCTACCTGGGCTAGCGGGGGGTCCCTCACAGATACGCAGTATTTT | CASSATWASGGSLTDTQYF
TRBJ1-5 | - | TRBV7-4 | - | TGTGCCAGCAGCTTAGGAGGGGGAGGTGATCAGCCCCAGCATTTT | CASSLGGGGDQPQHF
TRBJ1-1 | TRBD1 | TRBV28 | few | TGTGCCAGCAGCTGGGGACAGGGACTTGGGGAAGCTTTCTTT | CASSWGQGLGEAFF
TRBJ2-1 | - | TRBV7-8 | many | TGTGCCAGCAGCTCTGACAGCTCCTACAATGAGCAGTTCTTC | CASSSDSSYNEQFF
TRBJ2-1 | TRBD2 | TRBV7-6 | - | TGTGCTAGCACCCTAGGACTAGCGGGGGATAATGAGCAGTTCTTC | CASTLGLAGDNEQFF
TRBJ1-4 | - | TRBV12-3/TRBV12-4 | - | TGTGCCAGCAGTTTATTGAGGGACACAACTAATGAAAAACTGTTTTTT | CASSLLRDTTNEKLFF
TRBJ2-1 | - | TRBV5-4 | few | TGTGCCAGCAGCTTGGGTCAGGGGTCCAGCTCCTACAATGAGCAGTTCTTC | CASSLGQGSSSYNEQFF
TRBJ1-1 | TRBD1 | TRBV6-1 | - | TGTGCCAGCAAAGCGGGGACAGGGACGACTGAAGCTTTCTTT | CASKAGTGTTEAFF
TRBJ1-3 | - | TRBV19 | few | TGTGCCAGTAGTGCCCTAGGGGCGGAAAGCTCTGGAAACACCATATATTTT | CASSALGAESSGNTIYF
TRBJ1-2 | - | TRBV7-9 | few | TGTGCCAGCACGGTGCGAGCAGAGCTCTATGGCTACACCTTC | CASTVRAELYGYTF
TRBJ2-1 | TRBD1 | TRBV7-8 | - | TGTGCCAGCAGCTTTCCGGACAGGGGATCCTACAATGAGCAGTTCTTC | CASSFPDRGSYNEQFF
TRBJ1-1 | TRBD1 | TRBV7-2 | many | TGTGCCAGCAGCTCATCAGGGGGAGGGACTGAAGCTTTCTTT | CASSSSGGGTEAFF
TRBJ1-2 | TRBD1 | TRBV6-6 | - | TGTGCCAGCAGTTCCGGAACGACAGGGGGCGGTTATGGCTACACCTTC | CASSSGTTGGGYGYTF
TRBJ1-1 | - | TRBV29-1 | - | TGCAGCGTTGAGGAAGGGGGAAACACTGAAGCTTTCTTT | CSVEEGGNTEAFF
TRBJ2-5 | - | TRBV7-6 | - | TGTGCCAGCAGCTCCCCAGGGTTCGGGGAGACCCAGTACTTC | CASSSPGFGETQYF
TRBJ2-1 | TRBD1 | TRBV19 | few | TGTGCCAGTAGTTCCCCGGGACAGGGTTACTATGAGCAGTTCTTC | CASSSPGQGYYEQFF
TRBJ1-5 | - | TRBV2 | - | TGTGCCAGCAGTGAATTGAGGGGGGGTGGTGACAATCAGCCCCAGCATTTT | CASSELRGGGDNQPQHF
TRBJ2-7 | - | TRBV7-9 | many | TGTGCCAGCAGTTCAACCCAAGATGGCGAGCAGTACTTC | CASSSTQDGEQYF
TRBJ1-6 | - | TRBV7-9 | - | TGTGCCAGCAGCCCGACGGAGTATAATTCACCCCTCCACTTT | CASSPTEYNSPLHF
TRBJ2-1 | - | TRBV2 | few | TGTGCCAGCAGTGGTACGGGGAACAAATTTCATGAGCAGTTCTTC | CASSGTGNKFHEQFF
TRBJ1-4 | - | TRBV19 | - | TGTGCCAGTACCGTACCGGGACCTTCAGTTAGTGAAAAACTGTTTTTT | CASTVPGPSVSEKLFF
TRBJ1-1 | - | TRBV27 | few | TGTGCCAGCAGTTCCTCAGGGGCTATGGACACTGAAGCTTTCTTT | CASSSSGAMDTEAFF
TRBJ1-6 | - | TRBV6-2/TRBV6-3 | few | TGTGCCAGCAGTCCCCTCCGGGTACTTAATTCACCCCTCCACTTT | CASSPLRVLNSPLHF
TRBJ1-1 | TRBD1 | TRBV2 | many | TGTGCCAGGATCCTACAGGGGGCGAACACTGAAGCTTTCTTT | CARILQGANTEAFF
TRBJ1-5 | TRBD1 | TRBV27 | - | TGTGCCAGCAGTAAGCTCAGACAGGGAGGGGATCAGCCCCAGCATTTT | CASSKLRQGGDQPQHF
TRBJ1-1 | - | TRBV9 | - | TGTGCCAGCAGCGTAGATAGGAGGGGGACTGAAGCTTTCTTT | CASSVDRRGTEAFF
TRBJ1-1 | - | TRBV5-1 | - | TGCGCCAGCAGCTTGGTTGCCTCGTACGAACCGAACACTGAAGCTTTCTTT | CASSLVASYEPNTEAFF
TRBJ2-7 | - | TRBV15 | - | TGTGCCACCAGCAGAGCCACAGGGTCCTACGAGCAGTACTTC | CATSRATGSYEQYF
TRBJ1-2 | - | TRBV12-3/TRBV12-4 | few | TGTGCCAGCCGGGAATTTAACTATGGCTACACCTTC | CASREFNYGYTF
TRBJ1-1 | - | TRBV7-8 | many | TGTGCCAGCAGCTCGGGACCGATGAACACTGAAGCTTTCTTT | CASSSGPMNTEAFF
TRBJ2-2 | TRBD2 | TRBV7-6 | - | TGTGCCAGCAGCAGCCCAGGGGTAGCGGGGGGACAGTTCGCGAACACCGGGGAGCTGTTTTTT | CASSSPGVAGGQFANTGELFF
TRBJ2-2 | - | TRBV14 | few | TGTGCCAGCAGCCAGGAACCACGGGTGCTCGCCGGGGAGCTGTTTTTT | CASSQEPRVLAGELFF
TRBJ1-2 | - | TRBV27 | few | TGTGCCAGCACCCCAAGTAAGGGGTCTCCCTATGGCTACACCTTC | CASTPSKGSPYGYTF
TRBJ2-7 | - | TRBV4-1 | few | TGCGCCAGCAGCCAAGAGGGGGCCGAGGGGTACTACGAGCAGTACTTC | CASSQEGAEGYYEQYF
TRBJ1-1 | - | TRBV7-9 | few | TGTGCCAGCAGGTTCACCTCGGGGGGCCTTGAAGCTTTCTTT | CASRFTSGGLEAFF
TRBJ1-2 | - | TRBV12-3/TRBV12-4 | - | TGTGCCAGCAGTATGGGCACCAGCTACTATGGCTACACCTTC | CASSMGTSYYGYTF
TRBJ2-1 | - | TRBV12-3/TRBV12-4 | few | TGTGCCAGCAGTTGGGGGGGGCAGGACAATGAGCAGTTCTTC | CASSWGGQDNEQFF
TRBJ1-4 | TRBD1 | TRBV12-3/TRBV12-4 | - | TGTGCCAGCAGTTTAGGGGCCGTGCAGGGGGGAAATGAAAAACTGTTTTTT | CASSLGAVQGGNEKLFF
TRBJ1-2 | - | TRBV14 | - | TGTGCCAGCAGCGAAGGGTTGGGTCAGGTTGGCTACACCTTC | CASSEGLGQVGYTF
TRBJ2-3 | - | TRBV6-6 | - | TGTGCCAGCAGTTACACCCTGAGCCGGACAGATACGCAGTATTTT | CASSYTLSRTDTQYF
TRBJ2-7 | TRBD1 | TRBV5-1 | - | TGCGCCAGCAGCGTACCGGGACAGGGAATGTACGAGCAGTACTTC | CASSVPGQGMYEQYF
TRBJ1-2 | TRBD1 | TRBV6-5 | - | TGTGCCAGCAGCTACGACAGGGCCGGTGATGGCTACACCTTC | CASSYDRAGDGYTF
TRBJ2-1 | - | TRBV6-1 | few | TGTGCCACAGAGGGGAGGGGGCGTCGCAATGAGCAGTTCTTC | CATEGRGRRNEQFF
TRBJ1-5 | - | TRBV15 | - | TGTGCCACCAGCAGAGGTGTCACAGCCCATCAGCCCCAGCATTTT | CATSRGVTAHQPQHF